Presented here are 13 T cell receptor beta chains from one specimen sequenced in a study of T cell repertoires in cytomegalovirus infection. One entry per CDR3 protein results from TCRdb running MiXCR on the reads. This sample has fewer than 550,000 distinct CDR3 sequences, with about a third found just once. Material: PBMCs. These receptor sequences come from a human donor in good health (CMV status not recorded). Some clones in this sample may be carry-over from other donors' samples.

The rearrangement uses TRBV4-2 and TRBJ1-1, with D perhaps matching TRBD1 (5 bases). Germline V gives CDR1 LGHNA, CDR2 YNFKEQ. The CDR3 totals 15 residues. The ends were cut back, 3 bases at V and 1 base at J, with 12 bases in the middle. In DNA form, the CDR3 reads TGTGCCAGCAGCCATCGCTTCGGGGGGAACACTGAAGCTTTCTTT. This encodes CASSHRFGGNTEAFF.

This chain connects TRBV3-1 to TRBJ1-2; a possible D gene is TRBD1 (6 bases). The length of the CDR3 is 15 residues. With 4 bases removed from V and 8 bases from J, the gap between germline ends came to 20 bases. Per the germline V gene, CDR1 is LGHDT and CDR2 is YNNKEL (reference sequence). CDR3 sequence reads: CASSPHTVGGGGYTF. The DNA for the CDR3 is TGTGCCAGCAGCCCCCATACGGTGGGGGGCGGCGGCTACACCTTC.

The chain has TRBV5-5 and TRBJ1-1; D unresolved. The CDR3 spans 15 residues. CDR1 SGHKS and CDR2 YYEKEE come from the germline V gene (reference sequence). The V end lost 4 bases, the J end lost 3 bases, and 16 bases lay between the germline ends. CDR3 sequence reads: CASSSRFKMDTEAFF. CDR3 nucleotide sequence: TGTGCCAGCAGCAGCCGATTTAAAATGGACACTGAAGCTTTCTTT. The full variable domain, with the rest looked up from reference TRBV5-5 and TRBJ1-1, is DAGVTQSPTHLIKTRGQQVTLRCSPISGHKSVSWYQQVLGQGPQFIFQYYEKEERGRGNFPDRFSARQFPNYSSELNVNALLLGDSALYLCASSSRFKMDTEAFFGQGTRLTVV.

Only a few counts were recorded for this clonotype. The V and J genes are TRBV14 and TRBJ2-6; no reliable D call. Germline V CDR1 and CDR2: SGHDN, FVKESK. V was shortened by 0 bases and J by 3 bases, with 12 bases between the two germline ends. This CDR3 has 17 amino acids. CDR3 residues: CASSQDRPEIGANVLTF. The CDR3, as DNA: TGTGCCAGCAGCCAAGACCGTCCCGAGATTGGGGCCAACGTCCTGACTTTC.

About this clonotype: A much larger clone lies a single base off, so this may be a read error. J is TRBJ1-2 and V is TRBV19; 7 nucleotides agree with TRBD1. The trim removed 6 bases at V and 0 bases at J, leaving 10 bases unmatched. The CDR3 spans 16 residues. Per germline, CDR1 LNHDA and CDR2 SQIVND (reference sequence). CDR3 protein: CASSPSGQAPNYGYTF. DNA of the CDR3: TGTGCCAGTAGCCCTTCAGGACAGGCCCCTAACTATGGCTACACCTTC.

Notes on this clonotype: The junction shows a germline mismatch at one end, possibly a read error. The rearrangement links TRBV7-6 to TRBJ2-2, with 13 bases aligning to TRBD2. Germline V gives CDR1 SGHVS, CDR2 FNYEAQ. The CDR3 sequence is 20 residues long. CDR3 DNA sequence: TGTGCCAGCAGCTTACTCGGTTCTAGGACTAGCGGGGGACCCACCCGGGAGCTGTTTTTT. Translation gives CASSLLGSRTSGGPTRELFF.

The rearrangement uses TRBV2 and TRBJ2-5; 9 nucleotides agree with TRBD1. Germline assignment: CDR1 SNHLY and CDR2 FYNNEI. The CDR3 extends over 16 amino acids. The trim removed 3 bases at V and 4 bases at J, leaving 9 bases unmatched. DNA of the CDR3: TGTGCCAGCAGTGACGGGACAGGGAGGGTGGGAGAGACCCAGTACTTC. Its translation: CASSDGTGRVGETQYF. The entire variable domain, with the rest obtained from reference TRBV2 and TRBJ2-5, is as follows: EPEVTQTPSHQVTQMGQEVILRCVPISNHLYFYWYRQILGQKVEFLVSFYNNEISEKSEIFDDQFSVERPDGSNFTLKIRSTKLEDSAMYFCASSDGTGRVGETQYFGPGTRLLVL.

This clonotype has just a few counts. No conserved phenylalanine or tryptophan ends this CDR3, so it is likely a read error. The chain couples TRBV7-2 to TRBJ2-3, with D possibly being TRBD1 (5 bases). Trimming removed 5 bases from V and 0 bases from J, with 12 bases in between. The length of the CDR3 is 15 residues. CDR1 is SGHTA and CDR2 is FQGNSA in the germline V gene. In nucleotides, the CDR3 is TGTGCCAGCAGCCCGGTAAGGGGTAGCACAGATACGCAGTATTTG. Translating gives CASSPVRGSTDTQYL.

This chain joins TRBV7-8 and TRBJ2-7; 12 bases agree with TRBD2. Germline CDR1 SGHVS, CDR2 FQNEAQ. V dropped 5 bases and J dropped 6; count of bases not matched to a gene: 8. This CDR3 has 15 amino acids. CDR3 in amino acids: CASSTPSGGASEQYF. The CDR3 DNA is TGTGCCAGCAGCACACCTAGCGGGGGGGCCTCCGAGCAGTACTTC. Full variable domain (remainder filled in from reference TRBV7-8 and TRBJ2-7): GAGVSQSPRYKVAKRGQDVALRCDPISGHVSLFWYQQALGQGPEFLTYFQNEAQLDKSGLPSDRFFAERPEGSVSTLKIQRTQQEDSAVYLCASSTPSGGASEQYFGPGTRLTVT.

This clonotype was seen ten or more times. The chain uses TRBV12-3 or TRBV12-4 and TRBJ2-1; tentative D call: TRBD2 (6 bases). V shed 5 bases and J shed 1 base, with 9 bases lying between them. This CDR3 spans 14 amino acids. This CDR3 reads CASSPGGSYNEQFF. Written as DNA, the CDR3 is TGTGCCAGCAGTCCCGGGGGTTCCTACAATGAGCAGTTCTTC.

This clonotype was counted many times. This chain connects TRBV11-2 to TRBJ2-2; 9 nucleotides match TRBD1. V shed 6 bases and J 2 bases; nucleotides not matched to a gene: 7. Germline-derived CDR1 and CDR2 are SGHAT and FQNNGV. This CDR3 comprises 16 residues. CDR3 sequence (DNA): TGTGCCAGCAGAACAGGGGGCTCACGAAACACCGGGGAGCTGTTTTTT. It codes for CASRTGGSRNTGELFF.

Concerning this clonotype itself: The junction and the germline gene differ at one end; a read error may be behind it. J is TRBJ2-1 and V is TRBV7-3; tentatively, D is TRBD1 (6 bases). Germline values: CDR1 SGHTA, CDR2 FQGTGA. The CDR3 spans 14 residues. CDR3 in DNA: TGTGCCAGCAGCTCAGGGGTCTCCTACAATGAGCAGTTATTC. This gives the protein CASSSGVSYNEQLF.

This clonotype was observed a handful of times. The gene calls are TRBV11-2 and TRBJ1-5; 11 nucleotides align to TRBD1. The CDR3 spans 17 residues. V lost 1 base to trimming and J lost 2 bases; unmatched junction nucleotides: 4. Germline loops: CDR1 SGHAT, CDR2 FQNNGV. This CDR3 reads CASSLGTGGFRNQPQHF. In nucleotides, the CDR3 is TGTGCCAGCAGCTTAGGGACAGGGGGCTTTCGCAATCAGCCCCAGCATTTT.